This TCR beta chain came from a study of cytomegalovirus exposure and HLA in healthy donors. Study outcomes and limitations: Within the 90 to 150 validation repertoires, first-cohort TCR clusters tended to co-occur, according to a later analysis. It was reported that the classifier diagnosed cytomegalovirus status with high specificity and sensitivity in both the original and validation cohorts. Most TCR sequences were rare, but some public TCRs occurred in many donors. Cytomegalovirus association was listed for under 200 TCR beta chains.

Details on this clone: Antigen specificity is unknown.

Method: immunoSEQ multiplex PCR; TCRdb's copy keeps in-frame clones and lacks some. This table has 120,000 to 150,000 clones, about 87% appearing once. The ends lost 3 bases at V and 5 bases at J; junction bases unmatched: 2. The CDR3 contains 14 residues. The V gene's germline CDR1 is WNHNN and CDR2 SYGVQD (reference sequence). This TCR was recovered from a young man in good health and CMV-seropositive. The chain has TRBV10-1 and TRBJ2-1; 9 bases align to TRBD2. The sample taken for sequencing was PBMCs. CDR3 protein: CASSDGGGDNEQFF. In nucleotides, the CDR3 is TGCGCCAGCAGTGACGGCGGGGGGGACAATGAGCAGTTCTTC.